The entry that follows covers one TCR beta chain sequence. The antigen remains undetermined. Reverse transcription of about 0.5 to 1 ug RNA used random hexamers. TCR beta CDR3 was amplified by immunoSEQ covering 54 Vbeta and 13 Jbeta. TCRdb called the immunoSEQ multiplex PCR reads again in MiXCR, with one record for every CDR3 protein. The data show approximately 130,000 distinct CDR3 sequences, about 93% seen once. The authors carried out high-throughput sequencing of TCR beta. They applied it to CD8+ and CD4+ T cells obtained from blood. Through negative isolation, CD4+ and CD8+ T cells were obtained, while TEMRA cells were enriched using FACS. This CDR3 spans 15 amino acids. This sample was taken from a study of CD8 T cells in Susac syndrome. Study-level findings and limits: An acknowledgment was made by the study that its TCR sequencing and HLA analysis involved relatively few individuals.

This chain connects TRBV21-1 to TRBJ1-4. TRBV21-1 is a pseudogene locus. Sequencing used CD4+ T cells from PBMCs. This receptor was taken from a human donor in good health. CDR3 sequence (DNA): TGTGCCAGCAGCAACCCAGTGGCAGAGAATGAAAAACTGTTTTTT. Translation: CASSNPVAENEKLFF.